Following are 21 T cell receptor beta chains from one sample sequenced in a study of OX40 agonist ivuxolimab in advanced cancers. Assay used: immunoSEQ multiplex PCR; TCRdb lists only in-frame clones, some missing. The sample records around 62,000 clones, roughly nine tenths being singletons. Material: CD4+ or CD8+ T cells sorted from blood, obtained in a trial of the OX40 agonist ivuxolimab. The receptors were sampled from an adult with an advanced solid tumor such as melanoma, head and neck, liver or kidney cancer.

The chain has TRBV27 and TRBJ1-2; 9 positions agree with TRBD1. V shed 1 base, J shed 4 bases, and the junction held 7 bases outside the gene matches. The V gene's germline CDR1 is MNHEY and CDR2 SMNVEV (reference sequence). The CDR3 totals 16 residues. In DNA form, the CDR3 reads TGTGCCAGCAGTTTATTCGGGACAGGGATTGGCTATGGCTACACCTTC. Amino acids: CASSLFGTGIGYGYTF.

This clone was seen a handful of times. This rearrangement joins TRBV11-2 to TRBJ2-1; D remains ambiguous. Trimming removed 1 base from V and 0 bases from J, with 10 bases in between. Germline V lookup: CDR1 SGHAT, CDR2 FQNNGV. The CDR3 extends over 16 amino acids. The CDR3 nucleotides are TGTGCCAGCAGCTTAGTTGCCAGGAGCTCCTACAATGAGCAGTTCTTC. Its translation: CASSLVARSSYNEQFF.

The chain has TRBV5-6 and TRBJ2-2; maybe TRBD2 (5 bases). In germline, CDR1 is SGHDT, CDR2 YYEEEE. The CDR3 contains 15 residues. Trimming took 4 bases from V and 0 from J, leaving 10 bases between them. CDR3 sequence reads: CASSLTTPNTGELFF. DNA of the CDR3: TGTGCCAGCAGCCTGACTACCCCGAACACCGGGGAGCTGTTTTTT.

This clone was detected a few times. It differs at one base from a far larger clone, so likely a read error. The chain uses TRBV6-1 and TRBJ2-5; 12 nucleotides match TRBD2. This CDR3 comprises 15 residues. Germline values: CDR1 MNHNS, CDR2 SASEGT. J gave up 2 bases and V 2 bases, and 0 bases lay outside the gene matches. The CDR3 DNA follows: TGTGCCAGCAGTGAACTAGCGGGAGGGCAAGAGACCCAGTACTTC. Translation: CASSELAGGQETQYF.

The chain combines TRBV12-5 with TRBJ2-5; D is unresolved. There are 16 residues in the CDR3. The V gene's germline CDR1 is LGHNT and CDR2 FRNRAP. V was cut by 1 base and J by 5 bases, with 17 bases left in between. The CDR3 bases are TGTGCTAGTGGTTTGGACGACACAACCGGTGGGGAGACCCAGTACTTC. Translation: CASGLDDTTGGETQYF.

This chain uses TRBV2 with TRBJ2-5; 9 bases line up with TRBD1. Matching the DNA end better, TRBJ2-7 makes the J call doubtful. In germline, CDR1 is SNHLY, CDR2 FYNNEI. The CDR3 runs to 16 residues. Here the CDR3 DNA reads TGTGCCAGCAGGGGGGGACAGGGAACCCCCTTCTACGAGCAGTACTTC. It specifies CASRGGQGTPFYEQYF.

This chain connects TRBV7-9 to TRBJ2-1, with a weak D call TRBD1 (6 bases). The V end lost 3 bases, the J end lost 1 base, and 19 bases lay between the germline ends. CDR3 length equals 18 residues. Germline V gene lookup returns CDR1 SEHNR and CDR2 FQNEAQ (reference sequence). In nucleotides, the CDR3 is TGTGCCAGCAGCTTTCCCAGACTCAGGGGAGTATCCTACAATGAGCAGTTCTTC. Protein sequence: CASSFPRLRGVSYNEQFF.

The CDR3 sequence is CASGLAPPGGRVGQFF. Here the CDR3 DNA reads TGTGCTAGTGGTTTGGCCCCCCCTGGAGGGAGGGTTGGGCAGTTCTTC. The V and J genes are TRBV12-5 and TRBJ2-1; 7 bases map to TRBD2. CDR1 and CDR2 from the germline V gene are LGHNT and FRNRAP. The trim removed 1 base at V and 12 bases at J, leaving 15 bases unmatched. The CDR3 totals 16 residues.

In DNA, the CDR3 is TGTGCCAGCAGCGTGACAGGGGGGCCACACAATGAGCAGTTCTTC. Protein: CASSVTGGPHNEQFF. V gene TRBV9 combines with J gene TRBJ2-1; 9 bases align to TRBD1. The CDR3 loop spans 15 amino acids. Germline assignment: CDR1 SGDLS and CDR2 YYNGEE. V dropped 2 bases and J dropped 5; count of bases not matched to a gene: 5.

The chain joins TRBV20-1 to TRBJ2-7; D perhaps matches TRBD1 (6 bases). Germline V gene sequence: CDR1 DFQATT, CDR2 SNEGSKA (reference sequence). Trimming took off 3 bases at V and 5 bases at J, with 8 bases between the two ends. There are 11 residues in the CDR3. The CDR3 loop reads CSASWGHEQYV. CDR3 nucleotide sequence: TGCAGTGCTAGTTGGGGGCACGAGCAGTACGTC.

The chain carries TRBV7-9 and TRBJ2-3; 12 bases line up with TRBD2. CDR1 and CDR2 from the germline V gene are SEHNR and FQNEAQ (reference sequence). The CDR3 spans 16 residues. V was pared by 5 bases and J by 3 bases, with 6 bases of the junction left unmatched. Here the CDR3 reads CASSQGLAGTTDTQYF. The CDR3 coding sequence is TGTGCCAGCAGCCAAGGACTAGCGGGGACAACAGATACGCAGTATTTT.

The CDR3 loop is CASSVAGVEQETQYF. CDR3 bases: TGTGCCAGCAGCGTAGCAGGGGTTGAGCAAGAGACCCAGTACTTC. The chain carries TRBV9 and TRBJ2-5; tentative D call: TRBD1 (6 bases). Per germline, CDR1 SGDLS and CDR2 YYNGEE. V was cut by 0 bases and J by 2 bases, with 11 bases left in between. The CDR3 contains 15 residues.

V is TRBV7-9 and J is TRBJ1-2; 7 bases are shared with TRBD1. The V gene end was trimmed by 5 bases and the J gene end by 3 bases; junction bases not matched to a gene: 9. The CDR3 has 15 residues. Germline assignment: CDR1 SEHNR and CDR2 FQNEAQ (reference sequence). The CDR3 region has the DNA TGTGCCAGCAGCCCCCGGACAGGAGAGGACTATGGCTACACCTTC. It encodes CASSPRTGEDYGYTF.

The chain has TRBV28 and TRBJ1-2, with a tentative D call TRBD1 (5 bases). This CDR3 region has 14 residues. Trimming took 4 bases from V and 4 from J, leaving 13 bases between them. The germline CDR1 and CDR2 sequences are MDHEN and SYDVKM. CDR3 DNA sequence: TGTGCCAGCAGTTCCCAGGGTAAAGGCTATGGCTACACCTTC. This sequence encodes CASSSQGKGYGYTF.

This clone is a singleton in its sample. The V gene is TRBV11-3, the J gene TRBJ2-7; TRBD1 matches at 8 bases. Germline V gives CDR1 SGHNT, CDR2 YENEEA. The CDR3 is 14 residues long. V trimming: 2 bases; J trimming: 4 bases; junction bases outside the gene matches: 4. The CDR3 region has the DNA TGTGCCAGCAGCTTATGGACAGGGAATTACGAGCAGTACTTC. Protein product: CASSLWTGNYEQYF.

The genes are TRBV10-3 and TRBJ2-2; a weak D match, TRBD1 (6 bases). This CDR3 is built from 17 residues. Germline lookup yields CDR1 ENHRY and CDR2 SYGVKD. V lost 0 bases, J lost 4 bases, and 15 bases lay in between. The CDR3 nucleotides read TGTGCCATCAGTGAGTCGAATACGGGACATAGCACCGGGGAGCTGTTTTTT. Its translation: CAISESNTGHSTGELFF.

The chain recombines TRBV19 with TRBJ1-5, with D possibly being TRBD1 (5 bases). Looked up from germline, CDR1 is LNHDA and CDR2 is SQIVND (reference sequence). Trimming removed 9 bases from V and 3 bases from J, with 21 bases in between. The CDR3 has 16 amino acids. The CDR3 here is CARQSLRTGINQPQHF. CDR3 nucleotides: TGTGCCAGACAGAGTCTAAGAACAGGAATCAATCAGCCCCAGCATTTT.

This chain connects TRBV5-1 to TRBJ2-5; D is perhaps TRBD2 (6 bases). V was pared by 0 bases and J by 5 bases, with 14 bases between. Germline CDR1 is SGHRS and CDR2 is YFSETQ. The CDR3 is 15 residues long. CDR3 sequence: CASSLGGAWLETQYF. The CDR3 region has the DNA TGCGCCAGCAGCTTGGGCGGGGCCTGGCTGGAGACCCAGTACTTC.

The chain has TRBV10-3 and TRBJ2-7; a possible D gene is TRBD1 (5 bases). The CDR3 totals 13 residues. V lost 8 bases and J 4 bases, leaving 15 bases between the germline ends. CDR1 and CDR2 from the germline V gene are ENHRY and SYGVKD. The CDR3 DNA reads as TGTGCCATCCAATTGGAGCAGGGATACGAGCAGTACGTC. Translating gives CAIQLEQGYEQYV.

V is TRBV29-1 and J is TRBJ2-2; D unclear. V was pared by 5 bases and J by 1 base, with 5 bases between. The CDR3 has 12 amino acids. The germline gives CDR1 SQVTM, CDR2 ANQGSEA. DNA for the CDR3: TGCAGCGTTTTGTTGAACACCGGGGAGCTGTTTTTT. Translated, it gives CSVLLNTGELFF.

V usage is TRBV9 and J usage is TRBJ2-1; D perhaps matches TRBD1 (5 bases). Trimming stripped 3 bases from V and 7 bases from J, with 20 bases between. This CDR3 comprises 16 residues. Germline V gives CDR1 SGDLS, CDR2 YYNGEE. In DNA, the CDR3 is TGTGCCAGCAGCGCCACCCAGGGCCCGCGGCCAAATGAGCAGTTCTTC. This translates into CASSATQGPRPNEQFF.